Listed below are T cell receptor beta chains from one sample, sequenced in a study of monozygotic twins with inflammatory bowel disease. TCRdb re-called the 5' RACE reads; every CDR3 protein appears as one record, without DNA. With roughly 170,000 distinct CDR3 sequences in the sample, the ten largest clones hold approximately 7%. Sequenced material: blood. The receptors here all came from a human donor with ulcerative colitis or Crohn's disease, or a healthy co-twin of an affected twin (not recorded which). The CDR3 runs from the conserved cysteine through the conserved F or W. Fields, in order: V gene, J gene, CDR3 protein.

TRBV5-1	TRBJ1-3	CASSPGSSGNTIYF
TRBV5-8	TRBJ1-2	CASQHWQGYGYTF
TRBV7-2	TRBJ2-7	CASSQRRGQGKSYEQYF
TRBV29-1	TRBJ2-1	CSVAAGLGGNEQFF
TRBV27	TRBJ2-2	CASSLSRNNGELFF
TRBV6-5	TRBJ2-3	CASRSPGRHTDTQYF
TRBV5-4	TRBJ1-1	CASSLAPGGMNTEAFF
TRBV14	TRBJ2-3	CASSQETGVGTDTQYF
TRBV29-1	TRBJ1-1	CSVEGPGTNTEAFF
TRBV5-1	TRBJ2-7	CASSLSAGGILNEQYF
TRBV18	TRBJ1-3	CASSPQTGHGNTIYF
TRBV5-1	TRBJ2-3	CASSLDGADTQYF
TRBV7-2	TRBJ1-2	CASSLEGQRHLYGYTF
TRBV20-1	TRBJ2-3	CSARRLATDTQYF
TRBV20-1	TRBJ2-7	CSARAPGQGGYEQYF
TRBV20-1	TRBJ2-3	CSASPGPDSQYF
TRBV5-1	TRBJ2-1	CASSFTGTAYNEQFF
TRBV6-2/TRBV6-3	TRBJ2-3	CASSYVRTDTQYF
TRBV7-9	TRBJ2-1	CASSLGRDEQFF
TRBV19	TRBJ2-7	CASSPGDMDEQYF
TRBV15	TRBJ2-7	CATSRGPDGYEQYF
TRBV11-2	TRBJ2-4	CASSLWLGTAGRAGGNIQYF
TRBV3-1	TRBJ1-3	CASSQGVRLNTIYF
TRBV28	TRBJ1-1	CASGLGQRNAFF
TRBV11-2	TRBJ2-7	CASSFYSGTGAYEQYF
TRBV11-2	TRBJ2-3	CASSPDRAGTDTQYF
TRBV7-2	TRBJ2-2	CASSPERFFVAGELFF
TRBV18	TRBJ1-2	CASSPSEGLVNYGYTF
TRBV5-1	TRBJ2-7	CASSCPSCYEQYF
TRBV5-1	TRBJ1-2	CASSQGDRGNYGYTF
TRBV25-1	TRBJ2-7	CASSARDRGSYEQYF
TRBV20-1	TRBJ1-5	CSGSRAPQPQHF
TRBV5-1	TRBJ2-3	CASSASTSGGPTDTQYF
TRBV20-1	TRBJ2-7	CSASGTSGRNSYEQYF
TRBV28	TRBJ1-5	CASSTLGGNQPQHF